This is a list of T cell receptor beta chains from one sample in a study of cytomegalovirus exposure and HLA in healthy donors. Sequenced by immunoSEQ multiplex PCR; TCRdb stores in-frame clones only, minus some. This sample yields around 140,000 clones, of which 75% to 80% are seen a single time; about 1% belongs to the top ten. The sequenced sample consisted of PBMCs. These receptors were obtained from a male donor in good health and CMV-seronegative. Both conserved end residues are part of each CDR3. The order of the fields is D gene, clone size, CDR3 length, V gene, J gene, CDR3 DNA, CDR3 protein. D genes are given only for firm matches. Clone sizes are given selectively: once, few, many, or a class where the clone is expanded.

d_gene: .; abundance: .; len: 14; v_gene: TRBV19; j_gene: TRBJ2-2; CDR3nt: TGTGCCAGTAATCCCGGGGCGAACACCGGGGAGCTGTTTTTT; CDR3aa: CASNPGANTGELFF
d_gene: .; abundance: few; len: 15; v_gene: TRBV6-6; j_gene: TRBJ1-2; CDR3nt: TGTGCCAGCAGCCTCAACGGGGGAGCCGCTAATGGCTACACCTTC; CDR3aa: CASSLNGGAANGYTF
d_gene: TRBD2; abundance: .; len: 16; v_gene: TRBV6-1; j_gene: TRBJ2-3; CDR3nt: TGTGCCAGCAGTGAAATAGCGGGGGCTCGCAGGGATACGCAGTATTTT; CDR3aa: CASSEIAGARRDTQYF
d_gene: TRBD2; abundance: .; len: 15; v_gene: TRBV6-5; j_gene: TRBJ2-1; CDR3nt: TGTGCCAGCAGTTACGGCGGGGGGGCTGAAAATGAGCAGTTCTTC; CDR3aa: CASSYGGGAENEQFF
d_gene: .; abundance: .; len: 12; v_gene: TRBV19; j_gene: TRBJ2-1; CDR3nt: TGTGCCAGTAGTAGCAGATACAATGAGCAGTTCTTC; CDR3aa: CASSSRYNEQFF
d_gene: TRBD1; abundance: .; len: 14; v_gene: TRBV2; j_gene: TRBJ1-1; CDR3nt: TGTGCCAGCAGTACCCGACTTAACAGGGGGCAAGCTTTCTTT; CDR3aa: CASSTRLNRGQAFF
d_gene: TRBD1; abundance: .; len: 15; v_gene: TRBV7-2; j_gene: TRBJ1-5; CDR3nt: TGTGCCAGCAGCGGAGGGACAGGGGCGACTCAGCCCCAGCATTTT; CDR3aa: CASSGGTGATQPQHF
d_gene: .; abundance: .; len: 15; v_gene: TRBV25-1; j_gene: TRBJ2-5; CDR3nt: TGTGCCAGCAGTGAATATACCTCACTGGAGGAGACCCAGTACTTC; CDR3aa: CASSEYTSLEETQYF
d_gene: TRBD1; abundance: .; len: 16; v_gene: TRBV30; j_gene: TRBJ2-7; CDR3nt: TGTGCCTTAAGCCACCAACGACAGGGCCGATTCGACGAGCAGTACTTC; CDR3aa: CALSHQRQGRFDEQYF
d_gene: .; abundance: .; len: 16; v_gene: TRBV5-1; j_gene: TRBJ2-3; CDR3nt: TGCGCCAGCAGCCCATGGACTGGGGGCAGCACAGATACGCAGTATTTT; CDR3aa: CASSPWTGGSTDTQYF
d_gene: TRBD2; abundance: .; len: 15; v_gene: TRBV9; j_gene: TRBJ2-5; CDR3nt: TGTGCCAGCAGCGTAGGGGTTAGCGGGCAAGAGACCCAGTACTTC; CDR3aa: CASSVGVSGQETQYF
d_gene: TRBD1; abundance: .; len: 17; v_gene: TRBV27; j_gene: TRBJ1-5; CDR3nt: TGTGCCAGCATGAGGTTGATAGGACAGGGGTTTTATCAGCCCCAGCATTTT; CDR3aa: CASMRLIGQGFYQPQHF
d_gene: .; abundance: .; len: 14; v_gene: TRBV29-1; j_gene: TRBJ2-3; CDR3nt: TGCAGCGCAAATGGGCAGGCTTTCACAGATACGCAGTATTTT; CDR3aa: CSANGQAFTDTQYF
d_gene: .; abundance: .; len: 11; v_gene: TRBV19; j_gene: TRBJ2-1; CDR3nt: TGTGCCAGTAGTGTCGAGTTGGAGCAGTTCTTC; CDR3aa: CASSVELEQFF
d_gene: TRBD1; abundance: .; len: 15; v_gene: TRBV19; j_gene: TRBJ1-6; CDR3nt: TGTGCCAGTAGTATAGCCAAGGGGGCAGAATCACCCCTCCACTTT; CDR3aa: CASSIAKGAESPLHF
d_gene: .; abundance: .; len: 14; v_gene: TRBV7-2; j_gene: TRBJ1-6; CDR3nt: TGTGCCAGCAGCTTAGACGACGGGTATTCACCCCTCCACTTT; CDR3aa: CASSLDDGYSPLHF
d_gene: TRBD1; abundance: once; len: 15; v_gene: TRBV6-5; j_gene: TRBJ2-1; CDR3nt: TGTGCCAGCAGGTACGGACAGGGTACCTACAATGAGCAGTTCTTC; CDR3aa: CASRYGQGTYNEQFF
d_gene: .; abundance: .; len: 17; v_gene: TRBV27; j_gene: TRBJ1-3; CDR3nt: TGTGCCAGCAGTTTGACTCGCGCGGGGTGGGCTGGAAACACCATATATTTT; CDR3aa: CASSLTRAGWAGNTIYF
d_gene: .; abundance: .; len: 14; v_gene: TRBV11-3; j_gene: TRBJ2-7; CDR3nt: TGTGCCAGCAGCTTACATTTACAATCCTACGAGCAGTACTTC; CDR3aa: CASSLHLQSYEQYF
d_gene: .; abundance: .; len: 14; v_gene: TRBV7-6; j_gene: TRBJ2-5; CDR3nt: TGTGCCAGCAGCTTAGCGGGTCAGGGTGAAGAGCAGTACTTC; CDR3aa: CASSLAGQGEEQYF
d_gene: .; abundance: .; len: 14; v_gene: TRBV2; j_gene: TRBJ1-6; CDR3nt: TGTGCCAGCAGTGCACGGGGTAGAGATTCACCCCTCCACTTT; CDR3aa: CASSARGRDSPLHF
d_gene: .; abundance: once; len: 14; v_gene: TRBV7-2; j_gene: TRBJ1-1; CDR3nt: TGTGCCAGCAGCTTATCATGGGGAGACACTGAAGCTTTCTTT; CDR3aa: CASSLSWGDTEAFF